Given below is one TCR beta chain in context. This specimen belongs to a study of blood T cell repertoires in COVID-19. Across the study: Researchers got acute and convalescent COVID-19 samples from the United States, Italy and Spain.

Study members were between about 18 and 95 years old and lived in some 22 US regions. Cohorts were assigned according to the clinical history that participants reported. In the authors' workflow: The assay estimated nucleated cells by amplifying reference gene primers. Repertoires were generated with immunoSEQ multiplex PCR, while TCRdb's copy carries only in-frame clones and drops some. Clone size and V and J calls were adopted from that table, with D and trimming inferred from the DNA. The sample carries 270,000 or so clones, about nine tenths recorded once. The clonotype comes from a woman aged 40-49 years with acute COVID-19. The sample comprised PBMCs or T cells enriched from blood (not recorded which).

The CDR3 nucleotides are TGTGCCAGCAGTGAACTGTCTGGGGCCAACGTCCTGACTTTC. Translation: CASSELSGANVLTF. This chain joins TRBV2 and TRBJ2-6; D gene uncertain. Germline assignment: CDR1 SNHLY and CDR2 FYNNEI. V was shortened by 2 bases and J by 1 base, with 3 bases between the two germline ends. The CDR3 has 14 amino acids.